What follows describes a single T cell receptor (beta chain). The CD4+ fraction was divided into a CD45RA+ naive subset and a CD45RA-negative memory subset. For every subset, genomic DNA was evenly distributed across several immunoSEQ plates. This table comes from immunoSEQ multiplex PCR, and its TCRdb copy is limited to in-frame clones, with some not included. Of 2 million to 3 million clones in the sample, more than 85% were seen once. Germline V CDR1 and CDR2: SNHLY, FYNNEI. This CDR3 has 13 amino acids. The V end was cut by 11 bases, the J end by 7 bases, with 17 bases between. This sample was included in a study of shared clonotypes between healthy human individuals.

This chain links TRBV2 with TRBJ1-4, with a weak D call TRBD1 (5 bases). Material: naive CD4+ T cells from PBMCs. Subset indicated: CD45RA+ positively selected. The source is a man between 18 and 29 years old in good health. Some clones in this sample may be carry-over from other donors' samples. The CDR3 region has the DNA TGTGCCGGATCCGGGACTGATACTGAAAAACTGTTTTTT. This sequence encodes CAGSGTDTEKLFF.